These 12 T cell receptor beta chains came from one sample sequenced in a study of PD-1 blockade in classical Hodgkin lymphoma. Clones were read by immunoSEQ multiplex PCR, and TCRdb kept only the in-frame ones, dropping some. Seen here are about 41,000 clones, about 70% observed once, and the top ten hold 20% to 25%. All the patients suffered relapse after autologous stem cell transplantation, and brentuximab vedotin exposure differed. This specimen was peripheral blood mononuclear cells (PBMCs), taken at baseline. Receptors originate from a human donor with classical Hodgkin lymphoma.

This sequence joins TRBV5-4 and TRBJ2-5; D not resolved. V lost 1 base to trimming and J lost 1 base, with 2 bases between them. The CDR3 has 12 residues. Germline V gene sequence: CDR1 SGHNT, CDR2 YYREEE (reference sequence). CDR3 amino acids: CASSLPQETQYF. In DNA form, the CDR3 reads TGTGCCAGCAGCTTGCCCCAAGAGACCCAGTACTTC.

The chain links TRBV29-1 to TRBJ1-5; D may be TRBD1 (6 bases). V was shortened by 7 bases and J by 4 bases, with 11 bases between the two germline ends. From germline, CDR1 is SQVTM and CDR2 ANQGSEA. CDR3 size: 12 residues. CDR3 DNA: TGCAGCGCCCGGGACAATAATCAGCCCCAGCATTTT. Translated, it gives CSARDNNQPQHF. The full variable domain, in which reference TRBV29-1 and TRBJ1-5 provide the parts outside the CDR3, is SAVISQKPSRDICQRGTSLTIQCQVDSQVTMMFWYRQQPGQSLTLIATANQGSEATYESGFVIDKFPISRPNLTFSTLTVSNMSPEDSSIYLCSARDNNQPQHFGDGTRLSIL.

The CDR3, as DNA: TGTGCCAGCAGTGGGATGACAGGGGCCAATCAGCCCCAGCATTTT. Encoded protein: CASSGMTGANQPQHF. The V gene is TRBV6-1, the J gene TRBJ1-5; 8 bases map to TRBD1. The CDR3 length is 15 residues. The J segment lost 3 bases and the V segment lost 4 bases, leaving 5 bases of the junction unmatched. Germline CDR1 MNHNS, CDR2 SASEGT.

This chain uses TRBV6-5 with TRBJ1-2; D is ambiguous. The CDR3 loop spans 15 amino acids. In germline, CDR1 is MNHEY, CDR2 SVGAGI. Trimming left V 0 bases short and J 6 bases short, with 14 bases between. The CDR3 loop is CASSYSTPPADGYTF. DNA of the CDR3: TGTGCCAGCAGTTACTCTACCCCCCCCGCGGATGGCTACACCTTC.

The chain joins TRBV19 to TRBJ1-1; D gene ambiguous. Trimming removed 3 bases at V and 5 bases at J, with 13 bases between. The CDR3 is 14 amino acids. The V gene's germline CDR1 is LNHDA and CDR2 SQIVND (reference sequence). The CDR3, as DNA: TGTGCCAGTAGTATGCAGTCTTGGGGAACTGAAGCTTTCTTT. Encoded protein: CASSMQSWGTEAFF.

The chain employs TRBV19 and TRBJ1-1; D gene unclear. This CDR3 spans 14 amino acids. Germline V gene sequence: CDR1 LNHDA, CDR2 SQIVND (reference sequence). Trimming stripped 6 bases from V and 0 bases from J, with 11 bases between. Here the CDR3 reads CASSPTDMNTEAFF. In nucleotides, the CDR3 is TGTGCCAGTAGCCCAACAGATATGAACACTGAAGCTTTCTTT.

This chain connects TRBV27 to TRBJ2-6; D is uncertain. Trimming left V 6 bases short and J 0 bases short, with 3 bases between. Germline V gene lookup returns CDR1 MNHEY and CDR2 SMNVEV (reference sequence). The CDR3 is made up of 13 amino acids. CDR3 sequence reads: CASRYSGANVLTF. The DNA for the CDR3 is TGTGCCAGCAGATACTCTGGGGCCAACGTCCTGACTTTC.

The genes are TRBV6-4 and TRBJ1-4; a possible D gene is TRBD1 (5 bases). Trimming cost V 3 bases and J 4 bases, with 12 bases left between them. Germline assignment: CDR1 MRHNA and CDR2 SNTAGT. This CDR3 contains 15 residues. The CDR3 protein is CASSEAAGHNEKLFF. The CDR3 coding sequence is TGTGCCAGCAGTGAGGCGGCAGGGCATAATGAAAAACTGTTTTTT.

The chain has TRBV30 and TRBJ1-5; D ambiguous. This CDR3 is built from 12 residues. V lost 1 base, J lost 7 bases, and 8 bases lay in between. CDR1 is GTSNPN, CDR2 SVGIG, per germline (reference sequence). CDR3 nucleotides: TGTGCCTGGAGTGGACTGGGACAGCCCCAGCATTTT. Protein product: CAWSGLGQPQHF.

This clone is medium-sized in the sample. The chain uses TRBV18 and TRBJ1-1; D uncertain. The CDR3 consists of 12 residues. V shed 4 bases and J shed 7 bases, with 10 bases lying between them. Per germline, CDR1 KGHSH and CDR2 LQKENI. This CDR3 is CASSLDGDEAFF. Written as DNA, the CDR3 is TGTGCCAGCTCACTGGACGGCGATGAAGCTTTCTTT.

The V and J genes are TRBV6-6 and TRBJ1-1; D is possibly TRBD1 (6 bases). The CDR3 totals 14 residues. V was pared by 6 bases and J by 1 base, with 12 bases between. The germline CDR1 and CDR2 sequences are MNHNY and SVGAGI (reference sequence). This CDR3 is CASSPQGRNTEAFF. The CDR3 DNA sequence: TGTGCCAGCAGCCCACAGGGACGGAACACTGAAGCTTTCTTT.

A few counts support this clone. The chain links TRBV7-9 to TRBJ1-1; D gene ambiguous. Germline V gene sequence: CDR1 SEHNR, CDR2 FQNEAQ (reference sequence). The V gene lost 5 bases and the J gene lost 8 bases, with 15 bases spanning the gap. This CDR3 spans 13 amino acids. CDR3 DNA sequence: TGTGCCAGCAGCCTTCAAACAGTACCCGAAGCTTTCTTT. This sequence encodes CASSLQTVPEAFF.